A selection of T cell receptor beta chains follows, all from one sample in a study of blood T cell repertoires in COVID-19. Using immunoSEQ multiplex PCR, the repertoire was profiled, and TCRdb retains in-frame clones only, with some absent. Among about 380,000 clones, approximately 90% were seen once, and the ten largest hold about 1.2%. The sequencing sample was made of PBMCs or T cells enriched from blood (not recorded which). All receptors come from a woman aged 18-29 years who had recovered from COVID-19. Both conserved end residues are trimmed from each CDR3.

V gene,J gene,CDR3 protein
TRBV4-1,TRBJ1-6,ASSTGQGVNSPLH
TRBV10-3,TRBJ1-2,AISEPSGGGNYGYT
TRBV7-9,TRBJ1-5,ATIPGTGSNQPQH
TRBV14,TRBJ2-1,ASSRTNHNEQF
TRBV5-1,TRBJ1-6,ASSLGQGAYNSPLH
TRBV5-1,TRBJ1-5,ASSLATGDQYQPQH
TRBV14,TRBJ1-1,ASSPGYTEAF
TRBV2,TRBJ2-4,ASSGGGKNIQY
TRBV6-1,TRBJ1-6,ASSEKAGTGGISNSPLH
TRBV7-3,TRBJ1-2,ASSLDPSTTGGYT
TRBV27,TRBJ2-7,ASRSLITLDRALSYEQY
TRBV19,TRBJ2-7,ASSWAHRQETYEQY
TRBV5-1,TRBJ1-1,ASSLEGGTEAF
TRBV19,TRBJ1-2,ASSIVGRANYGYT
TRBV30,TRBJ1-6,ACRDTYNSPLH
TRBV3-1/TRBV3-2,TRBJ2-7,ASSHPLASEQY
TRBV15,TRBJ1-3,ATSRGPSSGNTIY
TRBV5-1,TRBJ2-2,ASSLDLGGRTGELF
TRBV6-5,TRBJ2-5,ASSVEGGFQETQY
TRBV6-1,TRBJ1-2,ASSKQGAPGYT
TRBV6-5,TRBJ2-2,ASSSRLLKLF
TRBV30,TRBJ1-1,AWAGSEATEAF
TRBV6-5,TRBJ2-5,ASSYLAGGQETQY
TRBV7-3,TRBJ2-5,ASSAFHRGPAETQY
TRBV4-3,TRBJ1-2,ASSQASGGGYGYT
TRBV12-3/TRBV12-4,TRBJ2-1,ASNNGGLNEQF